This is a list of T cell receptor beta chains from one sample in a study of blood T cells in healthy people across ages. MiXCR was run by TCRdb on the 5' RACE reads, yielding one entry per CDR3 protein. The sample has over a million distinct CDR3 sequences, 42% seen once. The sequenced sample was blood. All receptors come from a woman between 18 and 29 years old in good health. Both conserved end residues are trimmed from each CDR3.

v_gene: TRBV18
CDR3aa: ASSPRGVGSSGYEQY

v_gene: TRBV9
CDR3aa: ASSVVGIPLTDTQY

v_gene: TRBV15
CDR3aa: ATLTSGNNEQF

v_gene: TRBV6-1
CDR3aa: ATLDRGLSPLH

v_gene: TRBV27
CDR3aa: ASSLSYGGHYEQY

v_gene: TRBV9
CDR3aa: ASTRTGSSYNEQF

v_gene: TRBV29-1
CDR3aa: SVDPGITLYNEQF

v_gene: TRBV7-9
CDR3aa: ASSLLLYNEQF

v_gene: TRBV21-1
CDR3aa: ASNNTGSLNTGELF

v_gene: TRBV10-3
CDR3aa: AISVRGQAEETQF

v_gene: TRBV29-1
CDR3aa: SVIAKNIQY

v_gene: TRBV7-2
CDR3aa: ANSPLGPGDTEAF

v_gene: TRBV20-1
CDR3aa: SAEGQGYIRNTEAF

v_gene: TRBV20-1
CDR3aa: SAPGLAGNIQY

v_gene: TRBV4-2
CDR3aa: ASSQGFTGGRPEAF

v_gene: TRBV6-5
CDR3aa: ASKRGPMNTEAF

v_gene: TRBV18
CDR3aa: ASSPPVGFNTEAF

v_gene: TRBV20-1
CDR3aa: SPRLAGTSYEQY

v_gene: TRBV13
CDR3aa: ASSITANYGYT

v_gene: TRBV12-3/TRBV12-4
CDR3aa: ASSRAGSNNQPQH

v_gene: TRBV6-1
CDR3aa: ASTKGGYGEAF

v_gene: TRBV20-1
CDR3aa: SARAVTMAGELF

v_gene: TRBV4-1
CDR3aa: ASSQAPVPDTEAF

v_gene: TRBV7-6
CDR3aa: ASSPGRELDQETQY

v_gene: TRBV28
CDR3aa: ASSLVRNNEQY

v_gene: TRBV4-1
CDR3aa: ASSQDSETIINQPQH

v_gene: TRBV5-1
CDR3aa: ASSSDPRGSYEQY

v_gene: TRBV7-9
CDR3aa: ASSLVGTSGPAGNEQF

v_gene: TRBV12-3/TRBV12-4
CDR3aa: ASSLAGTYTDTQY

v_gene: TRBV7-9
CDR3aa: ASSIGQGNGEQY

v_gene: TRBV28
CDR3aa: ASSLGVVGANEQF

v_gene: TRBV9
CDR3aa: ASSGRDTSYEQY

v_gene: TRBV5-8
CDR3aa: ASRKGPGNTEAF

v_gene: TRBV27
CDR3aa: ASSPLDAQGSYEQY

v_gene: TRBV14
CDR3aa: ASSPMTEWGFDEQY

v_gene: TRBV20-1
CDR3aa: SAAPPGGSYEQY

v_gene: TRBV15
CDR3aa: ATSSRRGQGRDIQY

v_gene: TRBV10-3
CDR3aa: AISESLRTYGYT

v_gene: TRBV6-1
CDR3aa: ASSRFEGTDTQY

v_gene: TRBV28
CDR3aa: ASSQQGVGASPLH

v_gene: TRBV6-6
CDR3aa: ASSYDRGDLNEQF

v_gene: TRBV6-6
CDR3aa: ASNLDNSYNSPLH

v_gene: TRBV7-2
CDR3aa: ASSRQDYTDTQY

v_gene: TRBV4-1
CDR3aa: ASSLPTGSSYNEQF

v_gene: TRBV7-3
CDR3aa: ASSLIETGTSDEQF

v_gene: TRBV20-1
CDR3aa: SARKAAGLIYEQY

v_gene: TRBV6-5
CDR3aa: ASRWTGRETQY

v_gene: TRBV2
CDR3aa: ASSEGPGTGSHLQF

v_gene: TRBV7-9
CDR3aa: ASSRAPSPLH

v_gene: TRBV7-8
CDR3aa: ASSSYRAPNEKLF

v_gene: TRBV6-5
CDR3aa: ASSYRSRGVPHTKTQY

v_gene: TRBV25-1
CDR3aa: ASALTHEQY

v_gene: TRBV6-1
CDR3aa: ASTLGQDNNEQF

v_gene: TRBV11-2
CDR3aa: ASSPQPDEKLF

v_gene: TRBV2
CDR3aa: ASSDNNQPQH

v_gene: TRBV6-1
CDR3aa: ASTQGILMNTEAF

v_gene: TRBV6-5
CDR3aa: ASSYASPATNEKLF